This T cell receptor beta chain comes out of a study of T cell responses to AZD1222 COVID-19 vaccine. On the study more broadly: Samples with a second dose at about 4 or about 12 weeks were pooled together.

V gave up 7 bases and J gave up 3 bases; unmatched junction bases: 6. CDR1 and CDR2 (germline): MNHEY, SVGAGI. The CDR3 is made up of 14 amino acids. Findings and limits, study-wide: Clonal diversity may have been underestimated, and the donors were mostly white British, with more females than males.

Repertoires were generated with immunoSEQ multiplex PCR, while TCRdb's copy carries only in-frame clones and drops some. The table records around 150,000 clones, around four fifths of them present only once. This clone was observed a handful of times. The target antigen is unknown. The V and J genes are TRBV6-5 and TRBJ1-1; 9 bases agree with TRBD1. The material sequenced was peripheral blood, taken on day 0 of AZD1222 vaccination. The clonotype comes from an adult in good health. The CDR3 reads CASKGQGKDTEAFF. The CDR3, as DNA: TGTGCCAGCAAGGGACAGGGAAAGGACACTGAAGCTTTCTTT.